A selection of T cell receptor beta chains follows, all from one sample in a study of T cell responses to AZD1222 COVID-19 vaccine. Produced via immunoSEQ multiplex PCR; TCRdb's table is partial and in-frame only. The table includes about 140,000 clones, about 92% detected once. Source: peripheral blood, taken on day 0 of AZD1222 vaccination. These receptors originate from an adult in good health. Each CDR3 is given with its conserved first and last residue. Clone sizes are given selectively: once, few, many, or a class where the clone is expanded.

clone_size v_call cdr3_aa
. TRBV7-3 CASSLLARKETQYF
. TRBV7-9 CASSLEEGGYTF
. TRBV5-1 CASSLGGTGWGTEAFF
. TRBV30 CAWQDSGNTIYF
. TRBV6-5 CASTGGGQPQHF
. TRBV6-2/TRBV6-3 CASSWDSYGYTF
. TRBV5-8 CASSKRGNQPQHF
. TRBV9 CASSVSGGPEQFF
once TRBV30 CAWSVLSNYGYTF
. TRBV9 CASSVGEREGTGELFF